This T cell receptor beta chain was recovered during a study of cytotoxic CD8 clonotypes in ibrutinib-treated CLL. Study in general: Once patients had received a median approximately twelve months of treatment, range 6 to 36, response samples were obtained.

Data came from immunoSEQ multiplex PCR; TCRdb stores just in-frame clones and leaves some out. This table has around 160,000 clones, roughly 77% appearing once. Findings and limits, study-wide: Starting clonality was above that of age-matched healthy donors and tracked circulating CD8+ T-cell counts. Under treatment, the uncommon public clonotypes either contracted or remained stable. The study sampled sustained-remission and progressing patients at different times.

Trimming removed 5 bases at V and 0 bases at J, with 2 bases between. Per germline, CDR1 SGHVS and CDR2 FQNEAQ. The CDR3 is 11 amino acids. Concerning this clone itself: What it binds is unknown.

Sequenced here: PBMCs, sampled after 12 months of ibrutinib treatment. This sequence originates from a human donor with chronic lymphocytic leukemia. The chain joins TRBV7-8 to TRBJ2-7, with D hard to call. DNA of the CDR3: TGTGCCAGCAGCCCCTCCTACGAGCAGTACTTC. This translates into CASSPSYEQYF.